A selection of T cell receptor beta chains follows, all from one sample in a study of regulatory T cells in long-lasting Graves disease. From the multiplex PCR reads, TCRdb called clonotypes with MiXCR, one entry per CDR3 protein. The profile shows 400,000 to 500,000 distinct CDR3 sequences, approximately 23% of them singletons. The source was peripheral blood mononuclear cells (PBMCs), collected when the disease was refractory, from a patient treated with antithyroid drugs. Receptors were obtained from a female donor with Graves disease. The CDR3 runs from the conserved cysteine through the conserved F or W. The D gene is left open where the match is weak. Size is omitted from some rows. Given values are once, few, many or a class for expanded clones.

abundance: many
j_gene: TRBJ1-2
d_gene: .
v_gene: TRBV11-2
CDR3nt: TGTGCCAGCAGTTTCTCTAACTATGGCTACACCTTC
CDR3aa: CASSFSNYGYTF

abundance: .
j_gene: TRBJ2-7
d_gene: .
v_gene: TRBV18
CDR3nt: TGTGCCAGCTCACCACCCCCATGGGGGCCGGTCTACGAGCAGTACTTC
CDR3aa: CASSPPPWGPVYEQYF

abundance: few
j_gene: TRBJ1-1
d_gene: .
v_gene: TRBV13
CDR3nt: TGTGCCAGCAGCTTAGGCTATCGGGCAGGATTTGGCACTGAAGCTTTCTTT
CDR3aa: CASSLGYRAGFGTEAFF

abundance: few
j_gene: TRBJ1-2
d_gene: .
v_gene: TRBV7-2
CDR3nt: TGTGCCAGCAGCTTACTACAGTCCTATGGCTACACCTTC
CDR3aa: CASSLLQSYGYTF

abundance: .
j_gene: TRBJ2-1
d_gene: TRBD2
v_gene: TRBV28
CDR3nt: TGTGCCAGCAGTTTCCTCGGACTAGCGGGAGAATGGAATGAGCAGTTCTTC
CDR3aa: CASSFLGLAGEWNEQFF

abundance: many
j_gene: TRBJ1-2
d_gene: .
v_gene: TRBV28
CDR3nt: TGTGCCAGCAGACCCAGGGGCGCGAAAATCTATGGCTACACCTTC
CDR3aa: CASRPRGAKIYGYTF

abundance: .
j_gene: TRBJ1-1
d_gene: .
v_gene: TRBV30
CDR3nt: TGTGCCTGGAGTAGGAGCAGGAACACTGAAGCTTTCTTT
CDR3aa: CAWSRSRNTEAFF

abundance: many
j_gene: TRBJ2-5
d_gene: .
v_gene: TRBV7-2
CDR3nt: TGTGCCAGCAGCTTAGATAGGCAGACCCAGTACTTC
CDR3aa: CASSLDRQTQYF

abundance: few
j_gene: TRBJ2-2
d_gene: TRBD1
v_gene: TRBV24-1
CDR3nt: TGTGCCACCAGACCGACAGGGTTCGGAACCGGGGAGCTGTTTTTT
CDR3aa: CATRPTGFGTGELFF

abundance: many
j_gene: TRBJ2-7
d_gene: .
v_gene: TRBV27
CDR3nt: TGTGCCAGCAGCCAAAACGGACACTACTATAAGGAGCAGTACTTC
CDR3aa: CASSQNGHYYKEQYF

abundance: few
j_gene: TRBJ1-2
d_gene: .
v_gene: TRBV5-6
CDR3nt: TGTGCCAGCAGTCCTGTTACTCCCTATGACTATGGCTACACCTTC
CDR3aa: CASSPVTPYDYGYTF

abundance: many
j_gene: TRBJ1-1
d_gene: TRBD1
v_gene: TRBV5-1
CDR3nt: TGCGCCAGCAGCGGACAGGGTGTTGATAGCACTGAAGCTTTCTTT
CDR3aa: CASSGQGVDSTEAFF

abundance: few
j_gene: TRBJ1-5
d_gene: .
v_gene: TRBV20-1
CDR3nt: TGCAGTGCTAGCCCCGGAATAGGGTACAATCAGCCCCAGCATTTT
CDR3aa: CSASPGIGYNQPQHF

abundance: many
j_gene: TRBJ1-3
d_gene: .
v_gene: TRBV7-2
CDR3nt: TGTGCCAGCAGCTCAGGGGAAGGGATCACCATATATTTT
CDR3aa: CASSSGEGITIYF

abundance: .
j_gene: TRBJ2-2
d_gene: .
v_gene: TRBV5-1
CDR3nt: TGCGCCAGCAGCTTGGACCCCCCAACCGGGGAGCTGTTTTTT
CDR3aa: CASSLDPPTGELFF

abundance: .
j_gene: TRBJ2-7
d_gene: .
v_gene: TRBV5-1
CDR3nt: TGCGCCAGCAGCTTGGTTCCTGGGGTCTCCTACGAGCAGTACTTC
CDR3aa: CASSLVPGVSYEQYF

abundance: .
j_gene: TRBJ1-5
d_gene: .
v_gene: TRBV6-4
CDR3nt: TGTGCCAGCAGTTACTCGAGTTATCAGCCCCAGCATTTT
CDR3aa: CASSYSSYQPQHF

abundance: .
j_gene: TRBJ2-7
d_gene: .
v_gene: TRBV13
CDR3nt: TGTGCCAGCAACCTTTGGGGTCTGATCCACGAGCAGTACTTC
CDR3aa: CASNLWGLIHEQYF

abundance: many
j_gene: TRBJ1-1
d_gene: .
v_gene: TRBV2
CDR3nt: TGTGCCAGCAGTGAAATGCGAGGGAGGAACACTGAAGCTTTCTTT
CDR3aa: CASSEMRGRNTEAFF

abundance: .
j_gene: TRBJ2-7
d_gene: TRBD1
v_gene: TRBV28
CDR3nt: TGTGCCAGCAGCACCGGGACAGGGGAAGACTACGAGCAGTACTTC
CDR3aa: CASSTGTGEDYEQYF

abundance: many
j_gene: TRBJ1-4
d_gene: .
v_gene: TRBV12-3/TRBV12-4
CDR3nt: TGTGCCAGCAGTGGGGGAGGAGATGAAAAACTGTTTTTT
CDR3aa: CASSGGGDEKLFF

abundance: .
j_gene: TRBJ2-7
d_gene: TRBD1
v_gene: TRBV13
CDR3nt: TGTGCCAGCAGCTCAAGGGACAGGGGAGTCCTCGAGCAGTACTTC
CDR3aa: CASSSRDRGVLEQYF

abundance: many
j_gene: TRBJ1-1
d_gene: .
v_gene: TRBV6-2/TRBV6-3
CDR3nt: TGTGCCAGCAGTTACGGTAGGGCGAATGAAGCTTTCTTT
CDR3aa: CASSYGRANEAFF

abundance: few
j_gene: TRBJ2-7
d_gene: TRBD2
v_gene: TRBV5-1
CDR3nt: TGCGCCAGCAGCCCACGACTAGCGGGAGAGTACGAGCAGTACTTC
CDR3aa: CASSPRLAGEYEQYF

abundance: many
j_gene: TRBJ2-7
d_gene: .
v_gene: TRBV9
CDR3nt: TGTGCCAGCAGCGTAAGGTCTTGGGAGGAGCAGTACTTC
CDR3aa: CASSVRSWEEQYF

abundance: many
j_gene: TRBJ1-6
d_gene: TRBD1
v_gene: TRBV7-2
CDR3nt: TGTGCCAGCAGCTTAGAGGGGGCGGATAATTCACCCCTCCACTTT
CDR3aa: CASSLEGADNSPLHF

abundance: few
j_gene: TRBJ2-7
d_gene: .
v_gene: TRBV28
CDR3nt: TGTGCCAGCACCCCCCCCCCCGGGGGCTACTACGAGCAGTACTTC
CDR3aa: CASTPPPGGYYEQYF

abundance: once
j_gene: TRBJ1-1
d_gene: TRBD1
v_gene: TRBV6-1
CDR3nt: TGTGCCAGCAGGGTACAGGGGACGAACACTGAAGCTTTCTTT
CDR3aa: CASRVQGTNTEAFF

abundance: .
j_gene: TRBJ2-7
d_gene: TRBD2
v_gene: TRBV11-2
CDR3nt: TGTGCCAGCAGCCGCGGACTAGTTTCCTACGAGCAGTACTTC
CDR3aa: CASSRGLVSYEQYF

abundance: few
j_gene: TRBJ2-7
d_gene: TRBD2
v_gene: TRBV3-1
CDR3nt: TGTGCCAGCAGCCGAGGACTAGCGGAAAGCGACGAGCAGTACTTC
CDR3aa: CASSRGLAESDEQYF

abundance: few
j_gene: TRBJ2-3
d_gene: .
v_gene: TRBV2
CDR3nt: TGTGCCAGCAGGCAGGGAAATACGCAGTATTTT
CDR3aa: CASRQGNTQYF

abundance: many
j_gene: TRBJ2-7
d_gene: .
v_gene: TRBV6-1
CDR3nt: TGTGCCAGCAGTGGGGCGGTGGGCCCCCTGGGCGAGCAGTACTTC
CDR3aa: CASSGAVGPLGEQYF

abundance: .
j_gene: TRBJ1-5
d_gene: .
v_gene: TRBV10-3
CDR3nt: TGTGCCATCAGTGAAAATCCCCGGGGAGACAATAAGCCCCAGCATTTT
CDR3aa: CAISENPRGDNKPQHF

abundance: few
j_gene: TRBJ2-7
d_gene: TRBD2
v_gene: TRBV11-2
CDR3nt: TGTGCCAGCAGCCTCGCGGGGGGCAAATCCTACGAGCAGTACTTC
CDR3aa: CASSLAGGKSYEQYF

abundance: few
j_gene: TRBJ1-2
d_gene: .
v_gene: TRBV18
CDR3nt: TGTGCCAGCTCTCCCGACGTAATCTATGGCTACACCTTC
CDR3aa: CASSPDVIYGYTF

abundance: many
j_gene: TRBJ1-5
d_gene: .
v_gene: TRBV12-3/TRBV12-4
CDR3nt: TGTGCCAGCAGCCCCAGTGCCGATGTCAATCAGCCCCAGCATTTT
CDR3aa: CASSPSADVNQPQHF

abundance: .
j_gene: TRBJ1-1
d_gene: .
v_gene: TRBV10-3
CDR3nt: TGTGCCATCGGACCGGGCCCTTCGGGCGGTGAAGCTTTCTTT
CDR3aa: CAIGPGPSGGEAFF

abundance: .
j_gene: TRBJ2-1
d_gene: TRBD2
v_gene: TRBV15
CDR3nt: TGTGCCACCAGCAGACTCAGACTAGCGGGAGGCCTCCTCAATGAGCAGTTCTTC
CDR3aa: CATSRLRLAGGLLNEQFF

abundance: few
j_gene: TRBJ2-2
d_gene: .
v_gene: TRBV6-1
CDR3nt: TGTGCCAGCAGTCCCACTGTACCGGCGGGGGAGCTGTTTTTT
CDR3aa: CASSPTVPAGELFF

abundance: many
j_gene: TRBJ1-2
d_gene: .
v_gene: TRBV11-2
CDR3nt: TGTGCCAGCAGAACGTACGAACTAGCTAACTATGGCTACACCTTC
CDR3aa: CASRTYELANYGYTF

abundance: many
j_gene: TRBJ2-5
d_gene: .
v_gene: TRBV12-3/TRBV12-4
CDR3nt: TGTGCCAGCAGTCGGACAAGGGTACAAGAGACCCAGTACTTC
CDR3aa: CASSRTRVQETQYF

abundance: many
j_gene: TRBJ1-5
d_gene: .
v_gene: TRBV7-2
CDR3nt: TGTGCCAGCAGCTTAGGAGGGGGGCGCCTGCCCCAGCATTTT
CDR3aa: CASSLGGGRLPQHF

abundance: many
j_gene: TRBJ1-2
d_gene: TRBD1
v_gene: TRBV2
CDR3nt: TGTGCCAGCAACCGGGACAGGGACTATGGCTACACCTTC
CDR3aa: CASNRDRDYGYTF

abundance: many
j_gene: TRBJ1-4
d_gene: .
v_gene: TRBV7-8
CDR3nt: TGTGCCAGCAGCATCGTGGCAACTAATGAAAAACTGTTTTTT
CDR3aa: CASSIVATNEKLFF

abundance: .
j_gene: TRBJ2-7
d_gene: .
v_gene: TRBV15
CDR3nt: TGTGCCACCAGCCCAGGATACGAGCAGTACTTC
CDR3aa: CATSPGYEQYF

abundance: few
j_gene: TRBJ2-3
d_gene: TRBD2
v_gene: TRBV11-3
CDR3nt: TGTGCCAGCAGCTCCGTGGGGGGGACAGATACGCAGTATTTT
CDR3aa: CASSSVGGTDTQYF

abundance: many
j_gene: TRBJ2-5
d_gene: TRBD1
v_gene: TRBV27
CDR3nt: TGTGCCAGCAGTTTATGGCGGACAGGGTATGACGAGACCCAGTACTTC
CDR3aa: CASSLWRTGYDETQYF

abundance: many
j_gene: TRBJ1-6
d_gene: .
v_gene: TRBV11-2
CDR3nt: TGTGCCAGCAGCTTATCTGGGGGATCCCTCCACTTT
CDR3aa: CASSLSGGSLHF

abundance: few
j_gene: TRBJ2-7
d_gene: TRBD2
v_gene: TRBV6-1
CDR3nt: TGTGCCAGCAGACCTGAAGCGGGATTTAGCAACGAGCAGTACTTC
CDR3aa: CASRPEAGFSNEQYF

abundance: few
j_gene: TRBJ2-7
d_gene: TRBD2
v_gene: TRBV6-5
CDR3nt: TGTGCCAACAGTTACCGGGCTAGCGGGGCGAGCGAGCAGTACTTC
CDR3aa: CANSYRASGASEQYF

abundance: few
j_gene: TRBJ2-2
d_gene: .
v_gene: TRBV5-5
CDR3nt: TGTGCCAGCAGCCTGGGAATAGGATTAATGGATTCCGGGGAGCTGTTTTTT
CDR3aa: CASSLGIGLMDSGELFF

abundance: few
j_gene: TRBJ2-6
d_gene: .
v_gene: TRBV28
CDR3nt: TGTGCCAGCACCTCCCCCGGAGGGGCCAACGTCCTGACTTTC
CDR3aa: CASTSPGGANVLTF